A single sample gave rise to the 19 T cell receptor beta chains below, sequenced in a study of tumor and adjacent non-tumor tissue in lung cancer. The template was RNA from unsorted bulk tissue. A modified ARM-PCR protocol with three rounds of nested PCR amplified TCRbeta. MiXCR, run by TCRdb on the multiplex PCR reads, gives a single entry per CDR3 protein. The repertoire holds fewer than 80,000 distinct CDR3 sequences, around 70% seen once, with roughly 12% in the top ten. The sample taken for sequencing was lung tumor tissue. The origin of the receptors is a woman between 70 and 85 years old with non-small cell lung cancer.

Details on this clonotype: At one boundary the junction diverges from the germline segment, which might be a read error. V and J are TRBV6-5 and TRBJ1-1; tentatively, D is TRBD1 (6 bases). Germline V gives CDR1 MNHEY, CDR2 SVGAGI. CDR3 size: 15 residues. For the CDR3, the DNA is TGTGCCAGCAGCTCCCTGCCCCCGCAGGGGACTGAAGCCTTCTTT. Translation: CASSSLPPQGTEAFF.

Points on this clonotype: With a much larger clone just one base away, this may be a read error. J is TRBJ2-3 and V is TRBV28; D perhaps matches TRBD2 (6 bases). There are 14 residues in the CDR3. From germline, CDR1 is MDHEN and CDR2 SYDVKM. Trimming took off 6 bases at V and 5 bases at J, with 15 bases between the two ends. In DNA form, the CDR3 reads TGTGCCAGCAGCCCCGCGGGGAGAGAAGATACGCAGTATTTT. As protein: CASSPAGREDTQYF.

Turning to this clonotype: A read error may explain this, as a much larger clone is one base away. Since the CDR3 does not end with the conserved phenylalanine or tryptophan, this likely comes from a read error. The chain combines TRBV28 with TRBJ1-1, with no clear D. The V gene lost 6 bases and the J gene lost 0 bases, with 17 bases spanning the gap. Germline V lookup: CDR1 MDHEN, CDR2 SYDVKM. This CDR3 spans 16 amino acids. CDR3 nucleotides: TGTGCCAGCAGCTTGAGGGAGATAACTCTGAACACTGAAGCTTTCTCT. This sequence encodes CASSLREITLNTEAFS.

With regard to this clonotype: The CDR3 does not close with the conserved phenylalanine or tryptophan, likely indicating a read error. The chain carries TRBV6-6 and TRBJ2-5; tentative D call: TRBD2 (6 bases). Germline-derived CDR1 and CDR2 are MNHNY and SVGAGI (reference sequence). This CDR3 comprises 16 residues. The CDR3 loop is CASSYQCNSDREIQYL. In DNA, the CDR3 is TGTGCCAGCAGTTACCAATGCAACTCGGATCGGGAGATCCAGTACCTC.

The V and J genes are TRBV6-2 or TRBV6-3 and TRBJ1-2, with D possibly TRBD1 on 5 matching bases. The V gene lost 7 bases and the J gene lost 6 bases, with 12 bases spanning the gap. The CDR3 runs to 12 residues. The germline V gene encodes CDR1 MNHEY and CDR2 SVGEGT. CDR3 sequence reads: CASILGTDGYTF. The CDR3 DNA is TGTGCCAGCATTCTGGGGACTGATGGCTACACCTTC.

This clonotype appeared many times. The chain carries TRBV29-1 and TRBJ2-2; D ambiguous. The germline V and J ends were trimmed by 4 bases and 1 base, with 4 bases remaining between them. Germline CDR1 SQVTM, CDR2 ANQGSEA. This CDR3 contains 12 residues. The CDR3 region is CSVAWNTGELFF. In DNA, the CDR3 is TGCAGCGTTGCTTGGAACACCGGGGAGCTGTTTTTT.

The genes are TRBV6-7 and TRBJ1-5; D is uncertain. TRBV6-7 is an ORF, with its function uncertain. V was trimmed by 6 bases and J by 6 bases, leaving 18 bases between them. The CDR3 loop spans 15 amino acids. The CDR3 DNA sequence: TGTGCCAGCAGCTCCGACGGTGATAGAAGTCAGCCCCAGCATTTT. Its protein is CASSSDGDRSQPQHF.

The rearrangement uses TRBV6-5 and TRBJ2-6; D is undetermined. V was clipped by 2 bases and J by 0 bases, with 17 bases between them. The CDR3 spans 19 residues. Germline V gene sequence: CDR1 MNHEY, CDR2 SVGAGI. The CDR3 sequence: CASSYGVWQAPSGANVLTF. The CDR3 nucleotides read TGTGCCAGCAGTTACGGGGTCTGGCAGGCCCCCTCTGGGGCCAACGTCCTGACTTTC.

The rearrangement uses TRBV24-1 and TRBJ2-7, with TRBD1 as a possible D gene (6 bases). This CDR3 region has 14 residues. Trimming took 7 bases from V and 3 from J, leaving 15 bases between them. Germline lookup yields CDR1 KGHDR and CDR2 SFDVKD. DNA for the CDR3: TGTGCCACCAGCGACAACAGGGAAATCTACGAGCAGTACTTC. This translates into CATSDNREIYEQYF.

As concerns this clonotype: Germline is not matched at one junction end, which may reflect a read error. This chain connects TRBV29-1 to TRBJ2-1; 7 bases align to TRBD2. The CDR3 spans 13 residues. Looked up from germline, CDR1 is SQVTM and CDR2 is ANQGSEA. CDR3 coding DNA: TGCGGCGTTGGAAGGGGTGGGGCTAGCGGTAGGTTCTTC. Its protein is CGVGRGGASGRFF.

On this clonotype itself: One end of the junction varies from germline; a read error may be responsible. The chain is built from TRBV12-3 or TRBV12-4 and TRBJ1-1; D remains ambiguous. The CDR3 contains 13 residues. CDR3 in amino acids: CASSPSKNSEAFF. The CDR3 DNA reads TGTGCCAGCAGTCCCAGCAAGAACAGTGAAGCTTTCTTT.

V usage is TRBV6-5 and J usage is TRBJ1-6; D uncertain. V shed 9 bases and J shed 4 bases, with 22 bases lying between them. Per germline, CDR1 MNHEY and CDR2 SVGAGI. The CDR3 has 17 amino acids. In DNA form, the CDR3 reads TGTGCCAGAGGCTCGAAGTTAGGCCGGGGTTATAATTCACCCCTCCACTTT. Its translation is CARGSKLGRGYNSPLHF.

Worth noting for this clonotype: Compared with germline, one end of the junction differs, possibly owing to a read error. The gene calls are TRBV4-2 and TRBJ2-3, with 7 bases lining up with TRBD2. The CDR3 has 13 residues. The germline gives CDR1 LGHNA, CDR2 YNFKEQ. DNA of the CDR3: TGTGCCAGCAGCATGACTAGCATAGATACGCAGTATTTT. It encodes CASSMTSIDTQYF.

The rearrangement uses TRBV4-1 and TRBJ2-7, with TRBD2 identical over 10 bases. The assigned J gene may be wrong: the sequence end matches TRBJ2-1 better. The CDR3 spans 18 residues. Germline values: CDR1 MGHRA, CDR2 YSYEKL. This CDR3 reads CASSQDSKREGLAYEQFF. In nucleotides, the CDR3 is TGCGCCAGCAGCCAAGATTCAAAGCGGGAGGGCCTCGCATACGAGCAGTTCTTC.

As for this clonotype: Germline is not matched at one junction end, which may reflect a read error. The chain is built from TRBV29-1 and TRBJ2-3, with TRBD2 as a possible D gene (5 bases). Germline assignment: CDR1 SQVTM and CDR2 ANQGSEA. The CDR3 sequence is 16 residues long. CDR3: CSVEDHGLYDTDMQYF. CDR3 coding DNA: TGCAGCGTTGAAGATCACGGACTGTATGACACAGATATGCAGTATTTT.

This clonotype ranks as medium-sized. This sequence joins TRBV4-2 and TRBJ2-1; TRBD2 matches at 11 bases. CDR1 and CDR2 (germline): LGHNA, YNFKEQ. Germline trimming cut 3 bases from V and 3 bases from J; bases unmatched to any gene: 1. CDR3 length: 15 amino acids. The CDR3 protein is CASSQGTSGYNEQFF. The CDR3 nucleotides are TGTGCCAGCAGCCAGGGGACTAGCGGCTACAATGAGCAGTTCTTC.

This clonotype was recorded many times. The chain links TRBV5-4 to TRBJ1-4, with 12 bases fitting TRBD1. CDR3 length: 16 residues. Germline V gene data show CDR1 as SGHNT and CDR2 as YYREEE (reference sequence). V lost 2 bases, J lost 6 bases, and 5 bases stayed unmatched. The CDR3 loop is CASSFPGTGGDEKLFF. DNA for the CDR3: TGTGCCAGCAGCTTTCCGGGGACAGGGGGCGATGAAAAACTGTTTTTT.

The genes are TRBV29-1 and TRBJ2-2, with D perhaps TRBD1 or TRBD2 (5 bases each). Trimming removed 4 bases at V and 13 bases at J, with 19 bases between. Germline V gene sequence: CDR1 SQVTM, CDR2 ANQGSEA. The CDR3 has 13 amino acids. CDR3 loop: CSVAAGDTRALFF. CDR3 DNA sequence: TGCAGCGTTGCCGCGGGTGACACCAGGGCGCTGTTTTTT.

This clonotype turned up a few times. J is TRBJ2-1 and V is TRBV5-1; the match to TRBD2 covers 7 bases. Trimming cost V 2 bases and J 4 bases; bases outside gene matches: 6. This CDR3 is 15 amino acids long. CDR1 SGHRS and CDR2 YFSETQ come from the germline V gene. CDR3 residues: CASSLSGTTYNEQFF. DNA of the CDR3: TGCGCCAGCAGCTTAAGCGGGACCACTTACAATGAGCAGTTCTTC.